The 21 T cell receptor beta chains listed next were all sequenced from one sample in a study of Tregs in tolerant kidney transplant recipients. Assay: immunoSEQ multiplex PCR; the TCRdb copy retains only in-frame clones and omits some. The sample records more than 75,000 clones, roughly 93% being singletons. The starting material was CD4+ T cells from blood, obtained before the transplant. The receptors were sampled from a human donor who received a combined kidney and bone marrow transplant.

The chain links TRBV29-1 to TRBJ1-1, with unresolved D. The germline V gene has CDR1 SQVTM and CDR2 ANQGSEA. V was pared by 4 bases and J by 1 base, with 10 bases between. CDR3 length: 13 amino acids. The CDR3 coding sequence is TGCAGCGTTGTGATCAGGCCGAACACTGAAGCTTTCTTT. Protein: CSVVIRPNTEAFF.

The chain links TRBV11-2 to TRBJ2-7; 8 nucleotides agree with TRBD2. The V gene end was trimmed by 1 base and the J gene end by 3 bases; junction bases not matched to a gene: 5. Germline lookup yields CDR1 SGHAT and CDR2 FQNNGV. The CDR3 is 15 amino acids. DNA of the CDR3: TGTGCCAGCAGCTTAGCACCGGGACTAGTCTACGAGCAGTACTTC. As protein: CASSLAPGLVYEQYF.

This chain joins TRBV15 and TRBJ2-2, with 7 bases matching TRBD1. The CDR3 has 15 residues. Per germline, CDR1 LNHNV and CDR2 YYDKDF (reference sequence). The ends lost 4 bases at V and 4 bases at J; junction bases unmatched: 6. The DNA for the CDR3 is TGTGCCACCAGCATTAGACAGGGTAGCACCGGGGAGCTGTTTTTT. Its translation: CATSIRQGSTGELFF.

In DNA form, the CDR3 reads TGTGCCAGCAGCCTTCGACTAGCGGGACAAGAGACCCAGTACTTC. Its protein product is CASSLRLAGQETQYF. The V and J genes are TRBV14 and TRBJ2-5, with TRBD2 matching over 11 bases. The V gene end was trimmed by 4 bases and the J gene end by 2 bases; junction bases not matched to a gene: 3. Looked up from germline, CDR1 is SGHDN and CDR2 is FVKESK. The CDR3 covers 15 residues.

The chain employs TRBV11-3 and TRBJ2-7; D might be TRBD1 (7 bases). The CDR3 sequence is 14 residues long. Per the germline V gene, CDR1 is SGHNT and CDR2 is YENEEA. Trimming removed 5 bases at V and 6 bases at J, with 17 bases between. CDR3 DNA: TGTGCCAGCAGCCCCCGACAGGGACTGGGCGAGCAGTACTTC. Amino acids: CASSPRQGLGEQYF.

V gene TRBV30 combines with J gene TRBJ2-7; D is uncertain. The CDR3 has 10 amino acids. Germline CDR1 and CDR2: GTSNPN and SVGIG (reference sequence). The CDR3, as DNA: TGTCTAAGCACGCTCTACGAGCAGTACTTC. Protein: CLSTLYEQYF.

This clone occurred a few times. The chain uses TRBV19 and TRBJ2-3, with 12 bases matching TRBD2. The CDR3 contains 15 residues. The germline V gene has CDR1 LNHDA and CDR2 SQIVND (reference sequence). V was clipped by 4 bases and J by 4 bases; unmatched bases: 3. CDR3 nucleotide sequence: TGTGCCAGTAGTAGACTAGCGGGAGTTGCAGATACGCAGTATTTT. This encodes CASSRLAGVADTQYF.

CDR3 residues: CSVETPGSSETEAFF. Here the CDR3 DNA reads TGCAGCGTTGAAACCCCCGGTTCTTCCGAGACTGAAGCTTTCTTT. The V call is TRBV29-1, the J call TRBJ1-1, with D unresolved. Germline V gene data show CDR1 as SQVTM and CDR2 as ANQGSEA. The CDR3 extends over 15 amino acids. Deletions cut 2 bases from V and 5 bases from J, with 18 bases between.

CDR3 in amino acids: CASSEGLPTDTQYF. The CDR3, as DNA: TGTGCCAGCAGTGAGGGACTTCCGACAGATACGCAGTATTTT. This chain connects TRBV25-1 to TRBJ2-3, with a tentative D call TRBD2 (6 bases). The germline V gene has CDR1 MGHDK and CDR2 SYGVNS. V lost 3 bases and J 3 bases, leaving 10 bases between the germline ends. This CDR3 spans 14 amino acids.

This clone has a handful of counts. V is TRBV19 and J is TRBJ2-7; D might be TRBD1 (6 bases). CDR1 and CDR2 from the germline V gene are LNHDA and SQIVND (reference sequence). This CDR3 spans 13 amino acids. The V end lost 2 bases, the J end lost 3 bases, and 8 bases lay between the germline ends. CDR3: CASSIRQDYEQYF. For the CDR3, the DNA is TGTGCCAGTAGTATACGACAGGACTACGAGCAGTACTTC.

This chain uses TRBV19 with TRBJ2-7; possibly TRBD1 for D (5 bases). V was cut by 2 bases and J by 6 bases, with 11 bases left in between. CDR3 size: 13 residues. The germline V gene encodes CDR1 LNHDA and CDR2 SQIVND (reference sequence). The CDR3 protein is CASSIQGWSEQYF. CDR3 DNA: TGTGCCAGTAGTATACAGGGATGGAGCGAGCAGTACTTC.

This clone appeared once. V and J are TRBV5-1 and TRBJ2-3; 8 bases are shared with TRBD2. CDR1 is SGHRS and CDR2 is YFSETQ in the germline V gene. CDR3 size: 17 residues. J lost 6 bases, V lost 0 bases, and 12 bases had no gene match. The CDR3 spells CASSLESSGHLGDTQYF. In nucleotides, the CDR3 is TGCGCCAGCAGCTTGGAGTCTAGCGGGCATCTGGGGGATACGCAGTATTTT.

The chain combines TRBV18 with TRBJ2-3; the match to TRBD2 covers 11 bases. The germline V gene has CDR1 KGHSH and CDR2 LQKENI. With 4 bases clipped from V and 4 bases from J, the junction kept 7 bases outside the gene matches. The length of the CDR3 is 16 residues. CDR3 sequence: CASSQISGGAADTQYF. CDR3 in DNA: TGTGCCAGCTCACAAATTAGCGGGGGGGCCGCAGATACGCAGTATTTT. Full variable domain (missing parts from reference TRBV18 and TRBJ2-3): NAGVMQNPRHLVRRRGQEARLRCSPMKGHSHVYWYRQLPEEGLKFMVYLQKENIIDESGMPKERFSAEFPKEGPSILRIQQVVRGDSAAYFCASSQISGGAADTQYFGPGTRLTVL.

The rearrangement joins TRBV5-1 to TRBJ2-3, with D uncertain. Between the trimmed V and J ends, which lost 2 bases and 6 bases, there was a span of 10 bases. Germline CDR1 reads SGHRS; CDR2 reads YFSETQ. This CDR3 region has 13 residues. CDR3 region: CASSLSGRDTQYF. CDR3 in DNA: TGCGCCAGCAGCTTATCAGGCAGGGATACGCAGTATTTT.

The gene calls are TRBV15 and TRBJ2-7; 9 positions agree with TRBD1. The CDR3 runs 14 residues. The germline gives CDR1 LNHNV, CDR2 YYDKDF (reference sequence). V was pared by 1 base and J by 4 bases, with 2 bases of the junction left unmatched. CDR3 DNA sequence: TGTGCCACCAGCAGAGGGACAGGGGATTACGAGCAGTACTTC. Encoded protein: CATSRGTGDYEQYF.

This CDR3 reads CASSTRQGANEKLFF. The CDR3 nucleotides are TGTGCCAGCAGCACCCGACAGGGCGCGAATGAAAAACTGTTTTTT. This rearrangement joins TRBV11-3 to TRBJ1-4; 7 bases map to TRBD1. Losses at the gene ends were 5 bases for V and 5 bases for J; bases not matched to a gene: 8. CDR1 and CDR2 from the germline V gene are SGHNT and YENEEA. This CDR3 spans 15 amino acids.

This rearrangement joins TRBV13 to TRBJ2-1, with 7 bases lining up with TRBD1. With 3 bases clipped from V and 4 bases from J, the junction kept 9 bases outside the gene matches. The CDR3 is 16 residues long. Germline V gene data show CDR1 as PRHDT and CDR2 as FYEKMQ (reference sequence). The CDR3 DNA follows: TGTGCCAGCAGCTTTAGGGGGCCCTTTACGTACAATGAGCAGTTCTTC. Its protein product is CASSFRGPFTYNEQFF.

The V and J genes are TRBV2 and TRBJ1-5, with 7 bases aligning to TRBD1. J lost 4 bases, V lost 5 bases, and 11 bases had no gene match. This CDR3 contains 16 residues. CDR1 and CDR2 from the germline V gene are SNHLY and FYNNEI. The CDR3 region has the DNA TGTGCCAGCAGTCCCCACCGGACAGGCGGGAATCAGCCCCAGCATTTT. Translating gives CASSPHRTGGNQPQHF.

The rearrangement joins TRBV6-4 to TRBJ2-1, with D tentatively TRBD2 (5 bases). The CDR3 has 15 residues. Germline CDR1 and CDR2: MRHNA and SNTAGT. V lost 0 bases, J lost 3 bases, and 9 bases lay in between. This chain's CDR3 is CASSDSIANYNEQFF. The CDR3 DNA reads TGTGCCAGCAGTGACTCGATAGCGAACTACAATGAGCAGTTCTTC.

This clone was seen only once. In nucleotides, the CDR3 is TGTGCCAGCGGACAGGGGACAGCGGGCGAAGAGACCCAGTACTTC. As protein: CASGQGTAGEETQYF. The chain uses TRBV11-2 and TRBJ2-5, with 9 bases identical to TRBD1. CDR1 is SGHAT and CDR2 is FQNNGV in the germline V gene. After removal of 8 bases from V and 3 bases from J, the junction contained 10 bases not matched to a gene. The CDR3 sequence is 15 residues long. Full variable domain (missing parts from reference TRBV11-2 and TRBJ2-5): EAGVAQSPRYKIIEKRQSVAFWCNPISGHATLYWYQQILGQGPKLLIQFQNNGVVDDSQLPKDRFSAERLKGVDSTLKIQPAKLEDSAVYLCASGQGTAGEETQYFGPGTRLLVL.

CDR3 loop: CASSPQLADTQYF. The CDR3 bases are TGTGCCAGCAGCCCCCAATTAGCAGATACGCAGTATTTT. The genes are TRBV7-3 and TRBJ2-3, with D uncertain. Germline assignment: CDR1 SGHTA and CDR2 FQGTGA. The CDR3 has 13 residues. Trimming pared 5 bases from V and 4 bases from J, leaving 10 bases between.